This entry concerns a single T cell receptor beta chain. Its specificity is unknown. The entry originates in a study of T cell responses to AZD1222 COVID-19 vaccine. The CDR3 consists of 14 residues. Germline-derived CDR1 and CDR2 are SEHNR and FQNEAQ (reference sequence). The V gene end was trimmed by 8 bases and the J gene end by 2 bases; junction bases not matched to a gene: 8. TCRdb keeps only in-frame clones here, not all; method: immunoSEQ multiplex PCR. The data contain approximately 90,000 clones, around 90% of them singletons. Study results and caveats: Clonal diversity was possibly underestimated, and the donors were mostly white British, with more females. Recipients of two AZD1222 doses showed rising Spike-specific TCR breadth and depth.

The sequences come from peripheral blood, collected on day 0 of AZD1222 vaccination. The chain recombines TRBV7-9 with TRBJ2-5; TRBD1 aligns across 7 bases. This receptor was obtained from an adult in good health. CDR3 residues: CASLRDSSQETQYF. The CDR3 DNA sequence: TGTGCCAGCTTACGGGACAGCTCTCAAGAGACCCAGTACTTC.